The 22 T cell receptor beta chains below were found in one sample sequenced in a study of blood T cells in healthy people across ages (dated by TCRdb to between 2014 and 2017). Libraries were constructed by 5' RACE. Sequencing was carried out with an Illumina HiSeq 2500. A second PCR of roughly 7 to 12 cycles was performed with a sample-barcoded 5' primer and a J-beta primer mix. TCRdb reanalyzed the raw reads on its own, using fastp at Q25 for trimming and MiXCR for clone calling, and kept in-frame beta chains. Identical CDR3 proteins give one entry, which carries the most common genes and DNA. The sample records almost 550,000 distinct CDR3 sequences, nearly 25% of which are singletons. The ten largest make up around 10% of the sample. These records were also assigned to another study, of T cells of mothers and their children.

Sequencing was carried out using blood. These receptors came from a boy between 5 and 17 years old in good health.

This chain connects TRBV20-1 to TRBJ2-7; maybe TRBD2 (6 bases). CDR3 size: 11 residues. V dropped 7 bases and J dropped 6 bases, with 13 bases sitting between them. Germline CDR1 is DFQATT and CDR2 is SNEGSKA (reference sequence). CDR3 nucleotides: TGCAGTGTTCCGTTGGGAGGCGAGCAGTACTTC. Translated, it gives CSVPLGGEQYF.

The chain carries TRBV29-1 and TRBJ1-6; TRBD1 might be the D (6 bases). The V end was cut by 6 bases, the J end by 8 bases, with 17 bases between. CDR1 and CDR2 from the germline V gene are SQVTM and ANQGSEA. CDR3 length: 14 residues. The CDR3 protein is CSVSKAGEDSPLHF. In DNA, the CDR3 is TGCAGCGTGAGTAAAGCAGGGGAGGATTCACCCCTCCACTTT. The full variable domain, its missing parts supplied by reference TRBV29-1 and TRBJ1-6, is SAVISQKPSRDICQRGTSLTIQCQVDSQVTMMFWYRQQPGQSLTLIATANQGSEATYESGFVIDKFPISRPNLTFSTLTVSNMSPEDSSIYLCSVSKAGEDSPLHFGNGTRLTVT.

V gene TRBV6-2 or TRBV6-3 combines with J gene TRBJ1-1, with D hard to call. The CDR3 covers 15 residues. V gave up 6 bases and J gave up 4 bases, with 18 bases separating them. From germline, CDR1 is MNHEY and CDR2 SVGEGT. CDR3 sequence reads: CASRTPSRGSTEAFF. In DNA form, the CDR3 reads TGTGCCAGCAGGACCCCGAGCCGCGGCTCCACTGAAGCTTTCTTT.

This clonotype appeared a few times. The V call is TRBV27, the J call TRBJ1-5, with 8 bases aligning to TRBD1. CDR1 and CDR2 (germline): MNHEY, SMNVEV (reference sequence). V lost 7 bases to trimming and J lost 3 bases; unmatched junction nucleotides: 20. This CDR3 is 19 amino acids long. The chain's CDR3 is CASTFRTGFGSSFNQPQHF. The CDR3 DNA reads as TGTGCCAGCACTTTTAGGACAGGGTTCGGTTCTTCCTTCAATCAGCCCCAGCATTTT.

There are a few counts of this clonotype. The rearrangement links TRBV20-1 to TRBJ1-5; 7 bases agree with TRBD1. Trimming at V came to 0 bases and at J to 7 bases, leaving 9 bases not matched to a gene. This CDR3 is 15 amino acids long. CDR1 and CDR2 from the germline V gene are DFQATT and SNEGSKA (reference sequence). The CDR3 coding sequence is TGCAGTGCTAGAGAAAACAGGGGATGGGGACAGCCCCAGCATTTT. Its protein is CSARENRGWGQPQHF.

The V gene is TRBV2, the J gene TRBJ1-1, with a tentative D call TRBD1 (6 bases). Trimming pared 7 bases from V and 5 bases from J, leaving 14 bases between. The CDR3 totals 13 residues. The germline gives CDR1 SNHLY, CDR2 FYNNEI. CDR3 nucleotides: TGTGCCAGCACGGCAGGGGATGGGACTGAAGCTTTCTTT. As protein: CASTAGDGTEAFF.

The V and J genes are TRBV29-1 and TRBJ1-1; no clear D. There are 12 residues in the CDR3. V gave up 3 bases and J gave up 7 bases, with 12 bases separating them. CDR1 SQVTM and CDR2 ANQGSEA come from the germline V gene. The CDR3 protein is CSVDLDRYEAFF. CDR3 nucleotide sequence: TGCAGCGTTGATTTGGACCGGTATGAAGCTTTCTTT.

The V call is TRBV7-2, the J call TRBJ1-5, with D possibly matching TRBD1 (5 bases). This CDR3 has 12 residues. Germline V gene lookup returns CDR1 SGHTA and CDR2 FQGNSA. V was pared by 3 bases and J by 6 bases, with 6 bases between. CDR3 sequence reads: CASSFTGQPQHF. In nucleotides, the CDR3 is TGTGCCAGCAGCTTTACAGGTCAGCCCCAGCATTTT. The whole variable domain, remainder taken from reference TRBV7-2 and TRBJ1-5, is GAGVSQSPSNKVTEKGKDVELRCDPISGHTALYWYRQSLGQGLEFLIYFQGNSAPDKSGLPSDRFSAERTGGSVSTLTIQRTQQEDSAVYLCASSFTGQPQHFGDGTRLSIL.

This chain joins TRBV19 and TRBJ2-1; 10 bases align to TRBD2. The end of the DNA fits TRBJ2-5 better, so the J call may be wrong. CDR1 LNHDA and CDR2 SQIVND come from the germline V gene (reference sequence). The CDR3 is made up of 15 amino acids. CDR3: CASTQAGGPRETQYF. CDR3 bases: TGTGCCAGTACCCAAGCGGGGGGGCCGCGGGAGACCCAGTACTTC.

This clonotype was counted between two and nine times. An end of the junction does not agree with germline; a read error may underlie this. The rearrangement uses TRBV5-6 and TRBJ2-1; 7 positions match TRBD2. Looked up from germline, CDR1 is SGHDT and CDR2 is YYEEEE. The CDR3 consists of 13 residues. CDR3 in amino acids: CAGSLGGYNEQFF. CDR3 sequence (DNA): TGTGCCGGCAGCTTGGGGGGGTACAATGAGCAGTTCTTC. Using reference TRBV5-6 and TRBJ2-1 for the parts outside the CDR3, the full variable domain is DAGVTQSPTHLIKTRGQQVTLRCSPKSGHDTVSWYQQALGQGPQFIFQYYEEEERQRGNFPDRFSGHQFPNYSSELNVNALLLGDSALYLCAGSLGGYNEQFFGPGTRLTVL.

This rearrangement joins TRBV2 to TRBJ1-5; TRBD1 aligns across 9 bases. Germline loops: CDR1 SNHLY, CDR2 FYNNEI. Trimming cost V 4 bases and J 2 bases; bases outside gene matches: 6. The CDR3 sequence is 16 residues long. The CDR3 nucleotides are TGTGCCAGCAGTGTCCGGGGACAGGGTGGCAATCAGCCCCAGCATTTT. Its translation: CASSVRGQGGNQPQHF.

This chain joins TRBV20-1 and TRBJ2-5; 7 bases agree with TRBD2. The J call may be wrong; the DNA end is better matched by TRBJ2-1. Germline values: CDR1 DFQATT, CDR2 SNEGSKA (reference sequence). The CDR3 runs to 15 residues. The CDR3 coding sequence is TGCAGTGCTAGAGACTTAGCGGGCCCCTACAATGAGCAGTTCTTC. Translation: CSARDLAGPYNEQFF.

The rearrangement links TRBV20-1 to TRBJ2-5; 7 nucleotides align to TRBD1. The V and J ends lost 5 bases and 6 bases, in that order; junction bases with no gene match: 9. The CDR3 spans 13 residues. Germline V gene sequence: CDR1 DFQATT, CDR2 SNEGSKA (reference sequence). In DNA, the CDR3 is TGCAGTGCTGACCCGACAGGGACAAAGACCCAGTACTTC. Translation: CSADPTGTKTQYF.

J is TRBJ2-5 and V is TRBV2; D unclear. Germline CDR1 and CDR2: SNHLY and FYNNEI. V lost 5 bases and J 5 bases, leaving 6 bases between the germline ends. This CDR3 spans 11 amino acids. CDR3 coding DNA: TGTGCCAGCAGTCCCACCGAGACCCAGTACTTC. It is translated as CASSPTETQYF.

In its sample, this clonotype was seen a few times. The CDR3 DNA sequence: TGTGCCAGCAGCTTCGCCCTGGACGGGGAGCTGTTTTTT. Translated, it gives CASSFALDGELFF. The chain combines TRBV7-2 with TRBJ2-2, with D uncertain. The CDR3 runs to 13 residues. The V and J ends lost 3 bases and 7 bases respectively, with 9 bases between them. CDR1 and CDR2 (germline): SGHTA, FQGNSA.

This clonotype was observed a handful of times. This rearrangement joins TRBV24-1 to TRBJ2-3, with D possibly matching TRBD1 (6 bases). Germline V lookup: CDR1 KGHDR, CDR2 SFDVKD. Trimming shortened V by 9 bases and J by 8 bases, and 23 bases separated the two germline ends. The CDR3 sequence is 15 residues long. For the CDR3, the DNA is TGTGCCACCTCGTCAGGGACAATAATCTCGGGTACGCAGTATTTT. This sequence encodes CATSSGTIISGTQYF.

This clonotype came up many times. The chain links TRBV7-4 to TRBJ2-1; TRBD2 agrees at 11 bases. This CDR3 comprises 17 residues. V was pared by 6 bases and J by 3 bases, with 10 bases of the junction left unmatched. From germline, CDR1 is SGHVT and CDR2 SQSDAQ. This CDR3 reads CASRILAGGPCYNEQFF. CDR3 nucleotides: TGTGCCAGCAGGATATTAGCGGGAGGGCCCTGCTACAATGAGCAGTTCTTC.

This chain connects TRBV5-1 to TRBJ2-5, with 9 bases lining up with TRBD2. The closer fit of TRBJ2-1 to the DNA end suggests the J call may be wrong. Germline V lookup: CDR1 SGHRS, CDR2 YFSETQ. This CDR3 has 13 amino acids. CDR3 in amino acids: CASSKETSGEQFF. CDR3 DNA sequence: TGCGCCAGCAGCAAAGAGACTAGCGGTGAGCAGTTCTTC.

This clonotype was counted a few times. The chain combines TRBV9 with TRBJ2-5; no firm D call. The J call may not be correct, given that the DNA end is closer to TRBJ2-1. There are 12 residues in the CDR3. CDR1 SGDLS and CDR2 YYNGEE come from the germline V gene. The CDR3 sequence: CASSVDMNEQFF. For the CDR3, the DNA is TGTGCCAGCAGCGTAGATATGAATGAGCAGTTCTTC.

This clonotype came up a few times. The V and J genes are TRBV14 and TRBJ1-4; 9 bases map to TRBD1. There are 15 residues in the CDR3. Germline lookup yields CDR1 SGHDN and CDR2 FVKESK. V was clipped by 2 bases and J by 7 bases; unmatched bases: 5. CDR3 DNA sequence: TGTGCCAGCAGCCAAATCACAGGGGGCGTTGAAAAACTGTTTTTT. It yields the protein CASSQITGGVEKLFF.

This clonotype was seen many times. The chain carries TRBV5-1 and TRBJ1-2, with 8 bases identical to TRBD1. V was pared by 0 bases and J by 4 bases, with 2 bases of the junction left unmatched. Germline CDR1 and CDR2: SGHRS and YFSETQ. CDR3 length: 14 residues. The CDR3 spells CASSLAGTGYGYTF. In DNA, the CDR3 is TGCGCCAGCAGCTTGGCCGGGACAGGCTATGGCTACACCTTC.

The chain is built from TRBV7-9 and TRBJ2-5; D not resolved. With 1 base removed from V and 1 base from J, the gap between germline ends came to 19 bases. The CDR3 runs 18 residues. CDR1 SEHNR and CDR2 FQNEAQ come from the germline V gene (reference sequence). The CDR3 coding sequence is TGTGCCAGCAGCTTAGTCAGAGTTCTGGGTGCCGTCCAAGAGACCCAGTACTTC. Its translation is CASSLVRVLGAVQETQYF.